The rows below give T cell receptor beta chains drawn from one sample of a study of OX40 agonist ivuxolimab in advanced cancers. The repertoire was sequenced with immunoSEQ multiplex PCR; TCRdb's copy has only in-frame clones and lacks some. Of some 95,000 clones listed, about 90% were seen once; the top ten hold 0.45% to 0.55%. The sequenced sample was CD4+ or CD8+ T cells sorted from blood, obtained in a trial of the OX40 agonist ivuxolimab. These receptors originate from an adult with an advanced solid tumor such as melanoma, head and neck, liver or kidney cancer. Both conserved end residues are part of each CDR3. D genes are given only for firm matches. Clone size appears in some rows only: once, few, many, or a class for an expanded clone.

>TRBV19|TRBJ2-1|.|.
CASSILNEQFF
TGTGCCAGTAGTATTTTGAATGAGCAGTTCTTC
>TRBV27|TRBJ2-5|.|TRBD2
CASSLRRGGGTQYF
TGTGCCAGCAGTTTAAGGCGGGGGGGCGGGACCCAGTACTTC
>TRBV6-1|TRBJ1-2|.|TRBD1
CASSLTGEDYGYTF
TGTGCCAGCAGTCTGACAGGGGAGGACTATGGCTACACCTTC
>TRBV30|TRBJ2-7|.|TRBD1
CAWKVRTGFTYEQYF
TGTGCCTGGAAAGTTCGGACAGGCTTTACCTACGAGCAGTACTTC
>TRBV6-6|TRBJ2-2|.|.
CASSRPGVHTGELFF
TGTGCCAGCAGTCGGCCAGGGGTCCACACCGGGGAGCTGTTTTTT
>TRBV4-1|TRBJ2-7|.|.
CASSQGGGSYEQYF
TGCGCCAGCAGCCAAGGTGGGGGCTCCTACGAGCAGTACTTC
>TRBV18|TRBJ2-7|.|.
CASSPVQGSYEQYF
TGTGCCAGCTCACCGGTTCAGGGATCCTACGAGCAGTACTTC
>TRBV27|TRBJ1-2|.|.
CASSLRANYGYTF
TGTGCCAGCAGTTTGCGGGCTAACTATGGCTACACCTTC
>TRBV19|TRBJ1-2|.|.
CASSPLLGDRQGLYGYTF
TGTGCCAGTAGCCCTCTTCTGGGGGATCGTCAGGGCCTTTATGGCTACACCTTC
>TRBV14|TRBJ2-5|.|.
CASSRLNGGQETQYF
TGTGCCAGCAGCCGTCTTAATGGGGGCCAAGAGACCCAGTACTTC
>TRBV7-2|TRBJ2-5|once|.
CASSLAPGLGGTQYF
TGTGCCAGCAGCTTAGCCCCGGGACTGGGAGGGACCCAGTACTTC
>TRBV6-5|TRBJ1-1|.|.
CASSERNTEAFF
TGTGCCAGCAGCGAAAGAAACACTGAAGCTTTCTTT
>TRBV5-6|TRBJ2-1|.|.
CASSFSGSSYNEQFF
TGTGCCAGCAGCTTTAGCGGAAGCTCCTACAATGAGCAGTTCTTC
>TRBV6-1|TRBJ2-2|.|TRBD2
CASSGRPGRANTGELFF
TGTGCCAGCAGTGGGAGACCAGGGAGGGCCAACACCGGGGAGCTGTTTTTT
>TRBV9|TRBJ2-5|.|TRBD2
CASSVSGGGMVETQYF
TGTGCCAGCAGCGTTAGCGGGGGGGGAATGGTGGAGACCCAGTACTTC
>TRBV30|TRBJ2-6|once|.
CACHTSGANVLTF
TGTGCCTGTCATACCTCTGGGGCCAACGTCCTGACTTTC
>TRBV19|TRBJ1-2|few|.
CASSTRGGDYGYTF
TGTGCCAGTAGTACAAGGGGGGGAGACTATGGCTACACCTTC
>TRBV4-1|TRBJ2-3|.|TRBD2
CASSQDLPTSGRSDTQYF
TGCGCCAGCAGCCAAGATCTCCCGACTAGCGGGAGATCAGATACGCAGTATTTT
>TRBV5-1|TRBJ2-3|.|.
CASSEQPTDTQYF
TGCGCCAGCAGCGAACAGCCCACAGATACGCAGTATTTT
>TRBV6-5|TRBJ1-1|.|TRBD1
CASSFVGQGLNTEAFF
TGTGCCAGCAGTTTCGTTGGACAGGGACTTAACACTGAAGCTTTCTTT
>TRBV25-1|TRBJ2-1|few|.
CASSGVTGSPYNEQFF
TGTGCCAGCAGTGGCGTAACAGGGTCGCCCTACAATGAGCAGTTCTTC
>TRBV27|TRBJ2-1|.|TRBD2
CATIASGRASEQFF
TGTGCCACCATAGCTAGCGGGAGGGCCAGTGAGCAGTTCTTC
>TRBV23-1|TRBJ2-7|.|TRBD1
CASSQWGTGVSYEQYF
TGCGCCAGCAGTCAATGGGGGACAGGAGTTTCCTACGAGCAGTACTTC
>TRBV7-9|TRBJ1-3|.|.
CASRSTAGNTIYF
TGTGCCAGCAGGTCGACAGCTGGAAACACCATATATTTT
>TRBV4-3|TRBJ2-7|.|TRBD2
CASGGTSGPESYEQYF
TGCGCCAGCGGTGGGACTAGCGGGCCGGAATCCTACGAGCAGTACTTC
>TRBV29-1|TRBJ2-5|.|.
CSVEGGGEETQYF
TGCAGCGTTGAAGGGGGCGGTGAAGAGACCCAGTACTTC
>TRBV29-1|TRBJ1-1|many|TRBD1
CSGDRGIGTEAFF
TGCAGCGGGGACAGGGGGATAGGCACTGAAGCTTTCTTT
>TRBV14|TRBJ2-5|.|.
CASRVPGEETQYF
TGTGCCAGCAGAGTGCCGGGGGAAGAGACCCAGTACTTC
>TRBV5-1|TRBJ1-1|.|.
CASSFEEAANTEAFF
TGCGCCAGCAGCTTTGAAGAGGCGGCGAACACTGAAGCTTTCTTT
>TRBV6-5|TRBJ2-5|.|.
CASGLSVQETQYF
TGTGCCAGCGGACTTAGCGTACAAGAGACCCAGTACTTC
>TRBV5-1|TRBJ2-5|.|TRBD2
CASSLSPSGVQETQYF
TGCGCCAGCAGCTTGAGTCCTAGCGGGGTCCAAGAGACCCAGTACTTC
>TRBV27|TRBJ2-5|.|.
CASRAGLVETQYF
TGTGCCAGCAGAGCCGGGCTAGTGGAGACCCAGTACTTC
>TRBV5-1|TRBJ1-2|once|.
CASRGDTRSYGYTF
TGCGCCAGCAGAGGGGACACCCGTTCCTATGGCTACACCTTC
>TRBV27|TRBJ2-3|.|TRBD1
CASGQGESTDTQYF
TGTGCCAGCGGCCAGGGGGAGAGCACAGATACGCAGTATTTT
>TRBV6-1|TRBJ2-7|once|.
CASTIRQPYEQYF
TGTGCCAGCACAATAAGACAGCCCTACGAGCAGTACTTC
>TRBV7-9|TRBJ2-5|.|.
CASSLDGGRSYQETQYF
TGTGCCAGCAGCTTAGATGGGGGCCGTTCTTACCAAGAGACCCAGTACTTC
>TRBV5-1|TRBJ2-3|.|.
CASSLRTDRDTQYF
TGCGCCAGCAGCTTGCGGACGGATCGTGATACGCAGTATTTT